These T cell receptor beta chains were read from a single sample in a study of blood T cells in healthy people across ages. TCRdb passed the 5' RACE reads through MiXCR, listing each CDR3 protein once. The data show roughly 570,000 distinct CDR3 sequences, 25% to 30% seen once. The sample taken for sequencing was blood. These receptors were collected from a woman in her sixties or seventies in good health. Each CDR3 is given without its conserved first and last residue.

>TRBV6-5|TRBJ2-2
ASSYGRLANTGELF
>TRBV12-3/TRBV12-4|TRBJ2-3
ASSLTQTTSTDTQY
>TRBV6-5|TRBJ2-1
ASDEGSPPSNEQF
>TRBV7-9|TRBJ2-5
ASSPGTSGGNGESQY
>TRBV15|TRBJ2-5
ATSRDLLLRTSGGASQETQY
>TRBV5-1|TRBJ2-4
ASSPKASGGLPAKNIQY
>TRBV12-3/TRBV12-4|TRBJ1-1
ACTPSWASMNTEAF
>TRBV7-2|TRBJ1-5
ASSLTGYDQPQH
>TRBV7-2|TRBJ2-1
ASSWRTGRYNEQF
>TRBV20-1|TRBJ2-7
SARLQEHEQY